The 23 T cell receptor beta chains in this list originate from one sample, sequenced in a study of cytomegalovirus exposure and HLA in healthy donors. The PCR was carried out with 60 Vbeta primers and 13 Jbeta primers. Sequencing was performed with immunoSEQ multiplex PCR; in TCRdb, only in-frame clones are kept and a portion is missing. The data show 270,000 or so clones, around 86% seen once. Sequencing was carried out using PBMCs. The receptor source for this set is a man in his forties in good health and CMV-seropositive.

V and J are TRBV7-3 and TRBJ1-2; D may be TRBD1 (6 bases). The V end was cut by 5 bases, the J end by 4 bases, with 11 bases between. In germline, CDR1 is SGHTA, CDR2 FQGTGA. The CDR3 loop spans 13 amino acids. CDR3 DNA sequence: TGTGCCAGCAGCGACCGAGGGGGCTATGGCTACACCTTC. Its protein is CASSDRGGYGYTF.

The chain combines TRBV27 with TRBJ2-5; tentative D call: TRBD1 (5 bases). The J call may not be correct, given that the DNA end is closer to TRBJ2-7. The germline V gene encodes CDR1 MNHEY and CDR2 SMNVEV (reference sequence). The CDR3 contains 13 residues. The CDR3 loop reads CASSLSQGDEQYF. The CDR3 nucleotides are TGTGCCAGCAGTTTATCGCAGGGCGACGAGCAGTACTTC.

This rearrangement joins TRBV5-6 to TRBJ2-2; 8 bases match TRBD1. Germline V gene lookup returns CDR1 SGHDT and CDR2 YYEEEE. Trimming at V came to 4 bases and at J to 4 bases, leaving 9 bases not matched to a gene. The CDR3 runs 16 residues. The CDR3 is CASSPPGTGGTGELFF. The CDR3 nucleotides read TGTGCCAGCAGCCCGCCCGGGACAGGTGGCACCGGGGAGCTGTTTTTT.

The CDR3 coding sequence is TGTGCCAGCTCACCAGTTTCTTTGTACTCGGGGACTAGGGACGAGCAGTACTTC. Translated: CASSPVSLYSGTRDEQYF. The gene calls are TRBV18 and TRBJ2-7; 8 positions agree with TRBD2. J was trimmed by 5 bases and V by 2 bases; bases with no gene match: 17. Looked up from germline, CDR1 is KGHSH and CDR2 is LQKENI. The CDR3 sequence is 18 residues long.

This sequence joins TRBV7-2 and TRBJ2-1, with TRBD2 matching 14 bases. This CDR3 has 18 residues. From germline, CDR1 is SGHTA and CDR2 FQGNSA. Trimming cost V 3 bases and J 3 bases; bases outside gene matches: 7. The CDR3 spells CASSFRTSGRPYYNEQFF. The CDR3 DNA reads TGTGCCAGCAGCTTCCGGACTAGCGGGAGGCCATACTACAATGAGCAGTTCTTC.

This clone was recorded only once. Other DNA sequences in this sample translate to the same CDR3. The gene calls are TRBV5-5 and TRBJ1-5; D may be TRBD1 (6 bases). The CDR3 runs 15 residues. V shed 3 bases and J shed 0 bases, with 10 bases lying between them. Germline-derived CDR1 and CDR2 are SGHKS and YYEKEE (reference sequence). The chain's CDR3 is CASSSTGLSNQPQHF. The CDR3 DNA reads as TGTGCCAGCAGCTCGACAGGACTTAGCAATCAGCCCCAGCATTTT.

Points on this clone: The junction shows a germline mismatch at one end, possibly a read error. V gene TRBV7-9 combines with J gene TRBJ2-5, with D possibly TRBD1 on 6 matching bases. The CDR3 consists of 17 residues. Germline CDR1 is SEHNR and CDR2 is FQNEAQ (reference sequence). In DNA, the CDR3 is TGTTCCAGCAGCTATAAAACGGACAGCGCGTACCAAGAGACCCAGTACTTC. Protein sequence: CSSSYKTDSAYQETQYF.

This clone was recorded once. The CDR3 DNA reads as TGTGCCAGCAGCTCCGGACTAGTAGGTACTTACGAGCAGTACTTC. Protein product: CASSSGLVGTYEQYF. V is TRBV7-2 and J is TRBJ2-7, with 7 nucleotides matching TRBD2. Per the germline V gene, CDR1 is SGHTA and CDR2 is FQGNSA. The CDR3 is 15 residues long. The V gene end was trimmed by 4 bases and the J gene end by 4 bases; junction bases not matched to a gene: 10.

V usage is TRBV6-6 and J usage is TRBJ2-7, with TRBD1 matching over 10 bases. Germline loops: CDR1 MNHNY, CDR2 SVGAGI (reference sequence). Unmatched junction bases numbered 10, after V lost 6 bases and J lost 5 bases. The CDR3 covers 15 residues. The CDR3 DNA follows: TGTGCCAGCAGCCCACCCGGGACAGGGGTCCACGAGCAGTACTTC. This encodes CASSPPGTGVHEQYF.

CDR3 nucleotide sequence: TGTGCCAGCAGCGTTGGACTAGCCTACGAGCAGTACTTC. This gives the protein CASSVGLAYEQYF. The chain carries TRBV9 and TRBJ2-7, with 7 bases lining up with TRBD2. The V gene's germline CDR1 is SGDLS and CDR2 YYNGEE. V shed 2 bases, J shed 2 bases, and the junction held 1 base outside the gene matches. This CDR3 comprises 13 residues.

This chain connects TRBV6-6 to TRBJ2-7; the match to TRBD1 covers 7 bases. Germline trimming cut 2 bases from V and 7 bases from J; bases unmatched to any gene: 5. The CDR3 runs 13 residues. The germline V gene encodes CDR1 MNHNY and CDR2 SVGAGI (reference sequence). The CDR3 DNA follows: TGTGCCAGCAGTTACACACAGGGGCAAGAGCAGTACTTC. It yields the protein CASSYTQGQEQYF.

The CDR3 sequence: CASSAAGNTYNEQFF. The CDR3 DNA reads TGTGCCAGCAGCGCGGCGGGGAATACCTACAATGAGCAGTTCTTC. V and J are TRBV9 and TRBJ2-1; TRBD2 might be the D (6 bases). The CDR3 runs 15 residues. The germline V gene has CDR1 SGDLS and CDR2 YYNGEE. V lost 3 bases to trimming and J lost 2 bases, with 12 bases between them.

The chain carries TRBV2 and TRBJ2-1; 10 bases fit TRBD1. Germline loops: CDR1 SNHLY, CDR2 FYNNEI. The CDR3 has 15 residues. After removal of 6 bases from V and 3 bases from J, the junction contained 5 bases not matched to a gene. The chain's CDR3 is CASRIDRGLYNEQFF. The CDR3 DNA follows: TGTGCCAGCAGGATTGACAGGGGGCTCTACAATGAGCAGTTCTTC. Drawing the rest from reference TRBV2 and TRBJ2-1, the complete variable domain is EPEVTQTPSHQVTQMGQEVILRCVPISNHLYFYWYRQILGQKVEFLVSFYNNEISEKSEIFDDQFSVERPDGSNFTLKIRSTKLEDSAMYFCASRIDRGLYNEQFFGPGTRLTVL.

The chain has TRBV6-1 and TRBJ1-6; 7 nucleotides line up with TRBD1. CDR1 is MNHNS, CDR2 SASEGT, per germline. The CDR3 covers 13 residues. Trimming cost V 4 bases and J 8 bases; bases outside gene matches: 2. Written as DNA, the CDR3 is TGTGCCAGCAGTGGAACAGGGGATTCACCCCTCCACTTT. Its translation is CASSGTGDSPLHF.

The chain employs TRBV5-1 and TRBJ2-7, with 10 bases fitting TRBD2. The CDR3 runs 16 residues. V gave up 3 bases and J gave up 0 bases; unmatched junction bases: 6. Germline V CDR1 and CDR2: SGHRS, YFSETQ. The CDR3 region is CASSSSSGSVSYEQYF. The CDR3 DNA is TGCGCCAGCAGCTCTTCTAGCGGGAGCGTCTCCTACGAGCAGTACTTC.

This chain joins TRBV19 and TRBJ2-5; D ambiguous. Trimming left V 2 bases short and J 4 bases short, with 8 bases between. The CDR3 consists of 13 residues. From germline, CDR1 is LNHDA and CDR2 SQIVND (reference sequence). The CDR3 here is CASSISGLETQYF. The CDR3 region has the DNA TGTGCCAGTAGTATATCGGGTTTAGAGACCCAGTACTTC.

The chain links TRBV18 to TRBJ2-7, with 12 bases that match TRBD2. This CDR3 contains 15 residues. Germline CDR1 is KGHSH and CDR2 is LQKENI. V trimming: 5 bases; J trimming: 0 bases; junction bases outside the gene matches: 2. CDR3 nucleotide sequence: TGTGCCAGCTCAGCGACTAGCGGGAGCTCCTACGAGCAGTACTTC. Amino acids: CASSATSGSSYEQYF.

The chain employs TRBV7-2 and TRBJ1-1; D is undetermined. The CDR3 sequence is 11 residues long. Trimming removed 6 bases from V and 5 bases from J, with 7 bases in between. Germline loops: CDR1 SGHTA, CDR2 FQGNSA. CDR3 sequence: CASRGGTEAFF. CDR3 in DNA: TGTGCCAGCAGGGGCGGGACTGAAGCTTTCTTT.

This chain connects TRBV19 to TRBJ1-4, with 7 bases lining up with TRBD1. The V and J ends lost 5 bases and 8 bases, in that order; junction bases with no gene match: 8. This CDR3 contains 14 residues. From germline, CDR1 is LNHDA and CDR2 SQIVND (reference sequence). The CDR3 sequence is CASSPRQGREKLFF. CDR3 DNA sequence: TGTGCCAGTAGTCCAAGACAGGGCCGGGAAAAACTGTTTTTT.

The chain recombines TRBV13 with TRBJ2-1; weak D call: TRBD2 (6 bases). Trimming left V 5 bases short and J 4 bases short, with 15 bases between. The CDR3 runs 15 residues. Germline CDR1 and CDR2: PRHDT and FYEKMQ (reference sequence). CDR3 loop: CASSPEVAVYNEQFF. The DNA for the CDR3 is TGTGCCAGCAGCCCCGAGGTAGCGGTATACAATGAGCAGTTCTTC.

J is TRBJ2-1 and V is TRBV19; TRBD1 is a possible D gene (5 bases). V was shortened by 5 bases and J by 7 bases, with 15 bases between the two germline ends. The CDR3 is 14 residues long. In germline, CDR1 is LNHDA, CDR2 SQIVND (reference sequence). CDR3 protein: CASSPGSPGNEQFF. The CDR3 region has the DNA TGTGCCAGTAGTCCCGGGTCCCCAGGGAATGAGCAGTTCTTC.

In DNA form, the CDR3 reads TGTGCCAGCAGCCAACGACAGAGGAACTATGGCTACACCTTC. This gives the protein CASSQRQRNYGYTF. The chain links TRBV14 to TRBJ1-2, with D perhaps TRBD1 (5 bases). Germline values: CDR1 SGHDN, CDR2 FVKESK. The CDR3 is 14 residues long. The V end was cut by 2 bases, the J end by 2 bases, with 9 bases between.

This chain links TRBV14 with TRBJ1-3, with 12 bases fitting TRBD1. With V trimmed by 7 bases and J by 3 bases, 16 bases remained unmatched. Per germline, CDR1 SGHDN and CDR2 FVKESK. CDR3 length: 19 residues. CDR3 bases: TGTGCCAGCATTAACCAGAGGGGACAGGGGGCTCTTAATGGAAACACCATATATTTT. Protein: CASINQRGQGALNGNTIYF.